The 20 T cell receptor beta chains below all came from one sample that was sequenced in a study of T cells in Graves' hyperthyroidism and ophthalmopathy. It was RNA transcripts that yielded the amplified TCR beta CDR3 regions. During a first-round RT-PCR of the TCR CDR3, the HTBI primer set was used. TCRdb fed the multiplex PCR reads into MiXCR, producing one record per CDR3 protein. Among some 350,000 distinct CDR3 sequences listed, more than 15% were seen once. Specimen: blood. The origin of the receptors is a young woman with Graves' hyperthyroidism that later progressed to Graves' ophthalmopathy.

This clonotype was detected ten times or more. This sequence joins TRBV20-1 and TRBJ2-7; the match to TRBD2 covers 12 bases. Germline V lookup: CDR1 DFQATT, CDR2 SNEGSKA (reference sequence). The CDR3 length is 16 residues. V lost 5 bases and J lost 5; bases outside the gene matches: 13. The DNA for the CDR3 is TGCAGTGCTCCCCCTGAGACTAGCGGGAGTTTGGACGAGCAGTACTTC. It translates to CSAPPETSGSLDEQYF.

A few counts support this clonotype. The V and J genes are TRBV7-8 and TRBJ2-2, with 8 nucleotides matching TRBD1. The CDR3 contains 13 residues. V gave up 5 bases and J gave up 6 bases; unmatched junction bases: 2. Germline assignment: CDR1 SGHVS and CDR2 FQNEAQ. CDR3 residues: CASSQGAPGELFF. The CDR3 coding sequence is TGTGCCAGCAGCCAGGGGGCCCCCGGGGAGCTGTTTTTT. Based on the CDR3 plus reference TRBV7-8 and TRBJ2-2, the full variable domain is GAGVSQSPRYKVAKRGQDVALRCDPISGHVSLFWYQQALGQGPEFLTYFQNEAQLDKSGLPSDRFFAERPEGSVSTLKIQRTQQEDSAVYLCASSQGAPGELFFGEGSRLTVL.

Only a few counts were recorded for this clonotype. The rearrangement links TRBV4-3 to TRBJ1-2; D is undetermined. The ends were cut back, 0 bases at V and 4 bases at J, with 9 bases in the middle. Germline V lookup: CDR1 LGHNA, CDR2 YSLEER. The CDR3 spans 14 residues. The DNA of the CDR3 is TGCGCCAGCAGCCAAGAGGTGGGAAGCTATGGCTACACCTTC. Its translation is CASSQEVGSYGYTF.

In this sample, this clonotype turned up a few times. The chain joins TRBV3-1 to TRBJ1-2; D is undetermined. The CDR3 runs 14 residues. Germline values: CDR1 LGHDT, CDR2 YNNKEL (reference sequence). Trimming took off 3 bases at V and 0 bases at J, with 8 bases between the two ends. The CDR3 protein is CASSQTGSNYGYTF. The CDR3 DNA reads TGTGCCAGCAGCCAGACCGGATCTAACTATGGCTACACCTTC.

This clonotype was picked up many times. V and J are TRBV7-9 and TRBJ1-1; no clear D. V was cut by 1 base and J by 2 bases, with 17 bases left in between. This CDR3 has 17 residues. The germline V gene encodes CDR1 SEHNR and CDR2 FQNEAQ (reference sequence). The CDR3 DNA sequence: TGTGCCAGCAGCTTAGGAGTCTCGAGAGAGGGTAACACTGAAGCTTTCTTT. It encodes CASSLGVSREGNTEAFF. Full variable domain (missing parts from reference TRBV7-9 and TRBJ1-1): DTGVSQNPRHKITKRGQNVTFRCDPISEHNRLYWYRQTLGQGPEFLTYFQNEAQLEKSRLLSDRFSAERPKGSFSTLEIQRTEQGDSAMYLCASSLGVSREGNTEAFFGQGTRLTVV.

This clonotype was counted once. The J gene is TRBJ2-3, the V gene TRBV6-1, with D unclear. CDR3 length: 15 amino acids. Germline-derived CDR1 and CDR2 are MNHNS and SASEGT. Trimming cost V 2 bases and J 2 bases, with 11 bases left between them. Here the CDR3 DNA reads TGTGCCAGCAGTGAATGGGCCACTTCCACAGATACGCAGTATTTT. It codes for CASSEWATSTDTQYF.

This clonotype was recorded many times. The chain couples TRBV20-1 to TRBJ2-1; 14 nucleotides agree with TRBD2. V shed 5 bases, J shed 8 bases, and the junction held 14 bases outside the gene matches. Germline V gives CDR1 DFQATT, CDR2 SNEGSKA (reference sequence). CDR3 length: 17 amino acids. CDR3: CSAEKGLAGVKWDEQFF. In nucleotides, the CDR3 is TGCAGTGCTGAGAAGGGACTAGCGGGAGTAAAATGGGATGAGCAGTTCTTC.

This clonotype was detected many times. Sequence at one end of the junction differs from germline and may be a read error. The chain uses TRBV7-7 and TRBJ2-1; 14 bases match TRBD2. Germline-derived CDR1 and CDR2 are SSHAT and FNYEAQ (reference sequence). The CDR3 consists of 16 residues. The CDR3, as DNA: TGTGCTAGCAGCTCCGGACTAGCGGGAGGTTACAATGAGCAGTTCTTC. It codes for CASSSGLAGGYNEQFF.

This clonotype was seen at least ten times. V gene TRBV11-2 combines with J gene TRBJ2-5, with a tentative D call TRBD1 (6 bases). This CDR3 region has 14 residues. The V gene lost 3 bases and the J gene lost 1 base, with 9 bases spanning the gap. Germline CDR1 and CDR2: SGHAT and FQNNGV. The CDR3 region is CASSFDRLQETQYF. The CDR3 DNA follows: TGTGCCAGCAGCTTTGACAGGCTCCAAGAGACCCAGTACTTC.

This clonotype came up many times. The chain couples TRBV2 to TRBJ2-2; perhaps TRBD2 as D (6 bases). CDR1 and CDR2 from the germline V gene are SNHLY and FYNNEI. V was trimmed by 3 bases and J by 2 bases, leaving 13 bases between them. There are 16 residues in the CDR3. The CDR3 protein is CASSEVSGLNTGELFF. The CDR3 coding sequence is TGTGCCAGCAGTGAGGTATCGGGACTCAACACCGGGGAGCTGTTTTTT.

Ten or more counts support this clonotype. This chain uses TRBV28 with TRBJ1-4; 7 bases are a match to TRBD1. Germline-derived CDR1 and CDR2 are MDHEN and SYDVKM. With 3 bases clipped from V and 4 bases from J, the junction kept 8 bases outside the gene matches. This CDR3 contains 16 residues. CDR3 loop: CASSFFVGQFNEKLFF. The CDR3 nucleotides read TGTGCCAGCAGTTTTTTTGTGGGACAGTTTAATGAAAAACTGTTTTTT.

The chain links TRBV19 to TRBJ1-6, with no clear D. Germline-derived CDR1 and CDR2 are LNHDA and SQIVND (reference sequence). This CDR3 region has 17 residues. The V gene lost 3 bases and the J gene lost 7 bases, with 19 bases spanning the gap. CDR3 protein: CASSIRMNRQSNSPLHF. For the CDR3, the DNA is TGTGCCAGTAGTATCAGAATGAATCGGCAGTCGAATTCACCCCTCCACTTT.

The sample holds many counts of this clonotype. The chain uses TRBV7-9 and TRBJ2-3, with D unclear. V gave up 0 bases and J gave up 3 bases, with 13 bases separating them. Germline V gene lookup returns CDR1 SEHNR and CDR2 FQNEAQ (reference sequence). There are 16 residues in the CDR3. CDR3 in DNA: TGTGCCAGCAGCTTAGCGCCTGGACGGCCGACAGATACGCAGTATTTT. Its translation is CASSLAPGRPTDTQYF.

V and J are TRBV28 and TRBJ2-6; D is undetermined. Trimming shortened V by 5 bases and J by 0 bases, and 14 bases separated the two germline ends. CDR3 length: 17 amino acids. Looked up from germline, CDR1 is MDHEN and CDR2 is SYDVKM. CDR3 in DNA: TGTGCCAGCAGTGAAAATGACTGGAGCTCTGGGGCCAACGTCCTGACTTTC. Its translation is CASSENDWSSGANVLTF.

This clonotype appeared a few times. V gene TRBV9 combines with J gene TRBJ2-5, with TRBD2 as a possible D gene (6 bases). CDR3 length: 15 amino acids. Germline V gene sequence: CDR1 SGDLS, CDR2 YYNGEE. Trimming cost V 0 bases and J 5 bases, with 14 bases left between them. The CDR3 region is CASSVGGGMGETQYF. DNA for the CDR3: TGTGCCAGCAGCGTAGGGGGAGGTATGGGGGAGACCCAGTACTTC.

This clonotype was recorded many times. The genes are TRBV20-1 and TRBJ2-7; 10 bases align to TRBD1. J lost 5 bases, V lost 2 bases, and 3 bases had no gene match. CDR3 size: 13 residues. The germline gives CDR1 DFQATT, CDR2 SNEGSKA (reference sequence). CDR3 sequence (DNA): TGCAGTGCTAGACCGACAGGGGGCGACGAGCAGTACTTC. Translating gives CSARPTGGDEQYF.

This clonotype was seen repeatedly, ten times or more. J is TRBJ1-2 and V is TRBV28; 12 nucleotides line up with TRBD1. The trim removed 5 bases at V and 7 bases at J, leaving 11 bases unmatched. Germline CDR1 and CDR2: MDHEN and SYDVKM. The CDR3 has 16 residues. The CDR3 DNA is TGTGCCAGCAGTGCCGACTCCGGGACAGGGGGCATTGGCTACACCTTC. Its protein product is CASSADSGTGGIGYTF.

This clonotype came up many times. The J gene is TRBJ1-1, the V gene TRBV30; a weak D match, TRBD1 (6 bases). The CDR3 runs 13 residues. Trimming left V 2 bases short and J 0 bases short, with 7 bases between. CDR1 is GTSNPN, CDR2 SVGIG, per germline (reference sequence). The CDR3 DNA follows: TGTGCCTGGAGTCGGGGGCTGAACACTGAAGCTTTCTTT. Encoded protein: CAWSRGLNTEAFF.

V gene TRBV19 combines with J gene TRBJ1-1; D is perhaps TRBD1 (6 bases). Germline assignment: CDR1 LNHDA and CDR2 SQIVND (reference sequence). CDR3 length: 15 amino acids. V lost 6 bases and J 0 bases, leaving 14 bases between the germline ends. The CDR3 DNA reads as TGTGCCAGTAGGAATACAGGGCCCTTGAACACTGAAGCTTTCTTT. This gives the protein CASRNTGPLNTEAFF.

The chain links TRBV6-7 to TRBJ2-7; possible D gene TRBD1, 6 bases. TRBV6-7 is an ORF for which the function is uncertain. The CDR3 totals 14 residues. Trimming removed 6 bases from V and 3 bases from J, with 15 bases in between. The CDR3 DNA reads as TGTGCCAGCAGGTCTCACAGGGCCGGCTACGAGCAGTACTTC. Translated: CASRSHRAGYEQYF.